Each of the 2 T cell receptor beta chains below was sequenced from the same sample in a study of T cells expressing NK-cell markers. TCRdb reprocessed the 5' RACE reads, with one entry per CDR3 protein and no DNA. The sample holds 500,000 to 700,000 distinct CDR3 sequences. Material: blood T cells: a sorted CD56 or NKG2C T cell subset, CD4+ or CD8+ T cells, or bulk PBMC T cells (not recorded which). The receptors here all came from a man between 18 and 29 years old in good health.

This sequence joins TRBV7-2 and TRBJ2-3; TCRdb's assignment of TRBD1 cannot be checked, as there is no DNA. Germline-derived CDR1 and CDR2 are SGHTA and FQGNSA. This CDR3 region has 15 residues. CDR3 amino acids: CASSSSGSPTDTQYF. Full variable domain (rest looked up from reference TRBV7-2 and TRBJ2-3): GAGVSQSPSNKVTEKGKDVELRCDPISGHTALYWYRQSLGQGLEFLIYFQGNSAPDKSGLPSDRFSAERTGGSVSTLTIQRTQQEDSAVYLCASSSSGSPTDTQYFGPGTRLTVL.

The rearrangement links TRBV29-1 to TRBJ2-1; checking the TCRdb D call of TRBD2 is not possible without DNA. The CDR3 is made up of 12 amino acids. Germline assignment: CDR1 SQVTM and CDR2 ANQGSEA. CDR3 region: CSVRAGYNEQFF.